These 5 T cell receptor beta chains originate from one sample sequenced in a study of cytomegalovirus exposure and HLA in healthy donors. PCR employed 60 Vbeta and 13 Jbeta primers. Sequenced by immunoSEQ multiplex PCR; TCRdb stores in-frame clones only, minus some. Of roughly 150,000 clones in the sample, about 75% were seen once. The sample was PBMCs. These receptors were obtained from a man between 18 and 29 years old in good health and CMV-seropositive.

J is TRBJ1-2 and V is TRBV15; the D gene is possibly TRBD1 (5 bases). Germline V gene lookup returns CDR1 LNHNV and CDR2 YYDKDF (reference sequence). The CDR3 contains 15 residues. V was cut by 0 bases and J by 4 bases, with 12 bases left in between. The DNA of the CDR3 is TGTGCCACCAGCAGAGAAACCAGGGTGGCCTATGGCTACACCTTC. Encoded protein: CATSRETRVAYGYTF.

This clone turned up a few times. CDR3 in DNA: TGTGCCAGCACTCCGAACAGGCTAGAAGCTTTCTTT. This translates into CASTPNRLEAFF. The chain uses TRBV2 and TRBJ1-1; D is perhaps TRBD1 (5 bases). The V gene lost 7 bases and the J gene lost 8 bases, with 14 bases spanning the gap. The CDR3 has 12 residues. Germline values: CDR1 SNHLY, CDR2 FYNNEI.

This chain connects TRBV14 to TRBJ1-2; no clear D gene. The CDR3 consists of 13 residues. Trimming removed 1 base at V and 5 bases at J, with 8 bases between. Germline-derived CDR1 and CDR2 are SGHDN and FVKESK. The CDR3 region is CASSQVSRYGYTF. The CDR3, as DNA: TGTGCCAGCAGCCAAGTGAGTCGATATGGCTACACCTTC.

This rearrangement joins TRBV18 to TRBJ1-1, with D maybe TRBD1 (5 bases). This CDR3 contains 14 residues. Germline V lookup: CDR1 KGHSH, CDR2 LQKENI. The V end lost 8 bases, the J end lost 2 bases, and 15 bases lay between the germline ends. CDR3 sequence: CASGTQGSNTEAFF. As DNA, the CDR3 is TGTGCCAGCGGGACTCAGGGTTCAAACACTGAAGCTTTCTTT.

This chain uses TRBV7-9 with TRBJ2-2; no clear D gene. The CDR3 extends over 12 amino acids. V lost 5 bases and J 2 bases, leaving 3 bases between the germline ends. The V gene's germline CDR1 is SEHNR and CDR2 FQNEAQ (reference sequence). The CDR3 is CASSPNTGELFF. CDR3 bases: TGTGCCAGCAGCCCAAACACCGGGGAGCTGTTTTTT.